This T cell receptor (beta chain) was observed in a study of beta chain features in type 1 diabetes. Findings and limits, study-wide: The study found moderately but significantly shorter TCRB CDR3s in all four CD4+ subsets of Type 1 diabetes patients.

A CD45RO/CCR7/CD25/CD127/CD95/CD27 panel sorted naive, central memory, regulatory and stem cell-like memory CD4+ cells. The study reverse transcribed the entire isolated RNA, so it sequenced expressed TCRB transcripts. Naive, central memory and regulatory T cell samples yielded around 3.5 million reads on average. Profiled with immunoSEQ multiplex PCR; TCRdb holds only in-frame clones, not every one. The table shows about 340,000 clones, with approximately 10% occurring only once. In the case of this clone: Its antigen is undetermined.

The ends were cut back, 8 bases at V and 0 bases at J, with 6 bases in the middle. The CDR3 spans 12 residues. CDR1 LGHNT and CDR2 FRNRAP come from the germline V gene. The chain couples TRBV12-5 to TRBJ2-3, with D possibly matching TRBD2 (6 bases). The receptor's source is a man in his thirties or forties with type 1 diabetes. The source material was central memory CD4+ T cells from blood. The chain's CDR3 is CASSGSTDTQYF. CDR3 DNA: TGTGCTAGTAGCGGGAGCACAGATACGCAGTATTTT.